The rows below give T cell receptor beta chains drawn from one sample of a study of memory CD4+ T cells and cytomegalovirus serostatus. The assay was immunoSEQ multiplex PCR, and TCRdb's table has in-frame clones only and misses some. The table shows about 75,000 clones, with 60% to 80% occurring only once. Sequencing was done on a sample of memory CD4+ T cells from blood. Receptors were obtained from an adult in good health and CMV-seropositive. CDR3s leave out the opening cysteine and the closing phenylalanine or tryptophan.

v_call	j_call	cdr3_aa
TRBV19	TRBJ1-5	ASSLGLYQPQH
TRBV7-2	TRBJ2-1	ASSLEGDGITQF
TRBV11-2	TRBJ1-1	ASSYTENTEAF
TRBV4-1	TRBJ1-5	ASSRGSDNQPQH
TRBV5-4	TRBJ2-5	ASSKPQGLQETQY
TRBV5-4	TRBJ1-2	ASSLPGQGMANYGYT
TRBV9	TRBJ2-5	ASSVGGSLVETQY
TRBV5-1	TRBJ2-5	ASSSEMETQY
TRBV19	TRBJ1-2	ASGNLGGEYGYT
TRBV30	TRBJ1-4	AWSVLRQGQNEKLF
TRBV5-1	TRBJ1-1	ASSLGTDGMNTEAF
TRBV2	TRBJ2-2	ASNTPGWAGTPGVGELF
TRBV5-1	TRBJ1-2	ASSQGTLGYGYT
TRBV7-2	TRBJ1-3	ASSPESSGNTIY
TRBV6-5	TRBJ2-3	ASSRQGVHTQY
TRBV7-8	TRBJ1-5	ASSPVQQRSNQPQH
TRBV11-2	TRBJ2-1	ASSRPGLGGLGGNEQF
TRBV13	TRBJ2-4	ASSFGSGRGIQY
TRBV5-4	TRBJ2-1	ASSPPMGDYNEQF
TRBV5-6	TRBJ1-5	ASSLGGYSNQPQH
TRBV7-9	TRBJ1-1	ASSLAGQGALRS
TRBV28	TRBJ2-7	ASSSPRLAGSYEQY
TRBV18	TRBJ2-7	ASSPHRDRGYEQY
TRBV18	TRBJ1-2	ASSLPLSTMGYT
TRBV6-1	TRBJ2-5	ASGTGTGETQY
TRBV2	TRBJ1-2	ASSEEGAFYGYT
TRBV18	TRBJ1-2	ASSRDAGQGLGGYT
TRBV7-8	TRBJ2-5	ASSSREEGTQY
TRBV30	TRBJ2-1	AWSVQGLAGGSYNEQF
TRBV27	TRBJ1-2	ASRPRGMDGYT
TRBV6-5	TRBJ2-5	ASSYSIWSRETQY
TRBV11-2	TRBJ2-1	ASSSLSGGGNEQF
TRBV6-1	TRBJ1-5	ASSEDPEGESQH
TRBV28	TRBJ1-2	ASQTDGDRYGYT
TRBV5-4	TRBJ1-2	ASSLKSGPTNYGYT
TRBV6-6	TRBJ2-5	ASSYPDRETQY
TRBV7-8	TRBJ1-2	ASSWGRNGYT
TRBV2	TRBJ1-2	ASSEKTGAYGGYT
TRBV29-1	TRBJ2-1	SVALYGVLPEQF
TRBV28	TRBJ2-7	ASRSGVGSEQY
TRBV2	TRBJ2-1	ASSRQYNEQF
TRBV6-1	TRBJ1-1	ASSGRGSHTEAF
TRBV18	TRBJ1-2	ASSPRFVDGYT
TRBV5-5	TRBJ1-1	ASSLGQGINTEAF
TRBV5-1	TRBJ1-3	ASSTSPTEGNTIY
TRBV7-8	TRBJ1-2	ASSFREQNYGYT
TRBV4-2	TRBJ2-5	ASSLGTSGKQETQY
TRBV11-2	TRBJ1-5	ASSLGQGLNQPQH
TRBV2	TRBJ2-3	ASSAEGLAAPDTQY
TRBV10-1	TRBJ2-5	ASSPGVAGEETQY
TRBV19	TRBJ1-2	ASRTTQTGSGYT
TRBV19	TRBJ1-1	ASTVEWGGPEAF
TRBV6-1	TRBJ2-1	ASSDWGRDDNEQF
TRBV7-9	TRBJ2-1	ASSLYGAGDNEQF
TRBV18	TRBJ1-6	ASSPGGQRNSPLH
TRBV19	TRBJ2-5	ASSIVGPTSRDQETQY
TRBV14	TRBJ1-3	ASSQSSSGFSGNTIY
TRBV5-1	TRBJ1-4	ASSLEGDTSNEKLF
TRBV7-9	TRBJ2-1	ASSLQNGEQF